This entry describes one T cell receptor (beta chain). These data originate in a study of T-cell reconstitution after alpha-beta-depleted transplantation in children. There are 15 residues in the CDR3. Germline trimming cut 7 bases from V and 0 bases from J; bases unmatched to any gene: 6. Molecular barcoding with unique molecular identifiers was used for the TCRbeta library. TCRdb analysed the PCR reads with MiXCR anew, one entry per CDR3 protein. This table has hundreds of thousands of distinct CDR3 sequences, around 13% appearing once. Source: PBMCs, taken before TCRalphabeta/CD19-depleted stem cell transplant. The TCR originated in a girl aged 2-15 years with congenital amegakaryocytic thrombocytopenia, due to receive a stem cell transplant. This chain uses TRBV12-3 or TRBV12-4 with TRBJ2-1, with TRBD2 matching over 7 bases. The DNA for the CDR3 is TGTGCCAGCACCCAGCGGGAAAGCTCCTACAATGAGCAGTTCTTC. Translated, it gives CASTQRESSYNEQFF.